A single sample gave rise to the 29 T cell receptor beta chains below, sequenced in a study of prognosis after radiotherapy for stage I lung cancer. TCR beta CDR3 amplification from genomic DNA was performed by two-round multiplex PCR. Each TRBV and TRBJ gene had its own primer in the first PCR round. TCRdb redid the calling of the multiplex PCR reads with MiXCR, one entry per CDR3 protein. This sample has approximately 23,000 distinct CDR3 sequences, with approximately 39% found just once. This specimen consisted of PBMCs, obtained before or after stereotactic body radiation therapy (not recorded which). The source of these receptors is a donor older than 45 with non-small cell lung cancer.

This clonotype appeared many times. V usage is TRBV6-1 and J usage is TRBJ1-1; tentative D call: TRBD1 (5 bases). The ends were cut back, 5 bases at V and 1 base at J, with 11 bases in the middle. CDR3 size: 14 residues. Germline-derived CDR1 and CDR2 are MNHNS and SASEGT. For the CDR3, the DNA is TGTGCCAGCAGTCTCCTCGACAGGAACACTGAAGCTTTCTTT. Residues: CASSLLDRNTEAFF.

Concerning this clonotype: It differs at one base from a far larger clone, so likely a read error. The chain is built from TRBV6-1 and TRBJ2-7; D is unclear. CDR1 MNHNS and CDR2 SASEGT come from the germline V gene. Trimming stripped 4 bases from V and 2 bases from J, with 3 bases between. The CDR3 is 11 amino acids. This CDR3 is CASSVTYEQYF. DNA for the CDR3: TGTGCCAGCAGTGTAACCTACGAGCAGTACTTC.

This clonotype was counted at least ten times. The chain recombines TRBV18 with TRBJ1-3; D perhaps matches TRBD1 (6 bases). Germline CDR1 KGHSH, CDR2 LQKENI. Between the trimmed V and J ends, which lost 2 bases and 4 bases, there was a span of 15 bases. CDR3 length: 16 amino acids. CDR3 DNA sequence: TGTGCCAGCTCACCAACACTGCAGGGGAGCGGAAACACCATATATTTT. As protein: CASSPTLQGSGNTIYF.

This clonotype was observed at least ten times. The chain recombines TRBV24-1 with TRBJ1-2, with 7 bases lining up with TRBD1. The V gene's germline CDR1 is KGHDR and CDR2 SFDVKD. CDR3 size: 18 residues. Trimming at V came to 2 bases and at J to 4 bases, leaving 15 bases not matched to a gene. CDR3 DNA sequence: TGTGCCACCAGTGATTCCAACCCGGGACAGATAGAATTCTATGGCTACACCTTC. This translates into CATSDSNPGQIEFYGYTF.

The table lists this clonotype with many counts. This sequence joins TRBV7-3 and TRBJ2-1; 8 bases agree with TRBD2. V was clipped by 4 bases and J by 0 bases; unmatched bases: 5. The germline V gene has CDR1 SGHTA and CDR2 FQGTGA. The CDR3 runs to 16 residues. CDR3 sequence: CASSSSGGGSYNEQFF. In nucleotides, the CDR3 is TGTGCCAGCAGCTCAAGCGGGGGAGGCTCCTACAATGAGCAGTTCTTC.

This clonotype occurred many times. The J gene is TRBJ2-5, the V gene TRBV30; D is perhaps TRBD1 or TRBD2 (5 bases each). V lost 4 bases and J lost 9, with 12 bases in between. The CDR3 spans 11 residues. CDR1 is GTSNPN, CDR2 SVGIG, per germline (reference sequence). The CDR3 protein is CAWIGARAQYF. The CDR3 DNA follows: TGTGCCTGGATCGGGGCCCGGGCCCAGTACTTC.

This chain joins TRBV6-1 and TRBJ2-2; 7 bases agree with TRBD1. CDR1 is MNHNS and CDR2 is SASEGT in the germline V gene. This CDR3 region has 13 residues. V was pared by 9 bases and J by 7 bases, with 8 bases of the junction left unmatched. CDR3 nucleotides: TGTGCCAGTGCAGACAGGGCCTACGGGGAGCTGTTTTTT. Protein sequence: CASADRAYGELFF.

The chain combines TRBV19 with TRBJ2-2; the D gene is possibly TRBD2 (7 bases). This CDR3 comprises 16 residues. Looked up from germline, CDR1 is LNHDA and CDR2 is SQIVND (reference sequence). V lost 3 bases to trimming and J lost 4 bases, with 15 bases between them. The CDR3 DNA follows: TGTGCCAGTAGTATTATAAGGGGAGGGGGCACCGGGGAGCTGTTTTTT. It codes for CASSIIRGGGTGELFF.

Concerning this clonotype itself: It differs at one base from a far larger clone, so likely a read error. This chain joins TRBV6-4 and TRBJ1-6; D not certain. The length of the CDR3 is 13 residues. CDR1 MRHNA and CDR2 SNTAGT come from the germline V gene. DNA of the CDR3: TGTGTCAGCAGTTACTCCCTCTCCAGACCCCTCCACTTT. The encoded protein is CVSSYSLSRPLHF.

This clonotype was counted a few times. It may be a read error: a sequence one base away is much more abundant. This chain links TRBV19 with TRBJ1-3; perhaps TRBD1 as D (5 bases). The length of the CDR3 is 14 residues. The V gene's germline CDR1 is LNHDA and CDR2 SQIVND (reference sequence). The CDR3: CACSIQGDGNTIYF. The CDR3 DNA reads TGTGCCTGTAGTATCCAGGGTGATGGAAACACCATATATTTT.

The chain combines TRBV20-1 with TRBJ2-3; D remains ambiguous. The germline V gene encodes CDR1 DFQATT and CDR2 SNEGSKA (reference sequence). The CDR3 extends over 12 amino acids. V shed 4 bases and J shed 7 bases, with 12 bases lying between them. The CDR3 DNA is TGCAGTGCTACACCTGTGACATATACGCAGTATTTT. It specifies CSATPVTYTQYF.

This clonotype was counted at least ten times. The rearrangement links TRBV7-9 to TRBJ2-5; no definite D call. V gave up 5 bases and J gave up 5 bases, with 15 bases separating them. CDR3 length: 14 amino acids. CDR1 is SEHNR, CDR2 FQNEAQ, per germline (reference sequence). CDR3 residues: CASSPAPTGETQYF. DNA for the CDR3: TGTGCCAGCAGCCCAGCCCCGACCGGGGAGACCCAGTACTTC.

There are many counts of this clonotype. This rearrangement joins TRBV12-5 to TRBJ1-1, with a weak D call TRBD1 (6 bases). This CDR3 region has 13 residues. Germline CDR1 is LGHNT and CDR2 is FRNRAP. Trimming left V 0 bases short and J 7 bases short, with 9 bases between. The CDR3 nucleotides are TGTGCTAGTGGTTTGGTACGGGGGCTTGAAGCTTTCTTT. Translated: CASGLVRGLEAFF.

The V gene is TRBV29-1, the J gene TRBJ1-1; D gene ambiguous. The CDR3 has 11 amino acids. V dropped 6 bases and J dropped 5 bases, with 10 bases sitting between them. Germline assignment: CDR1 SQVTM and CDR2 ANQGSEA. CDR3 coding DNA: TGCAGCGTCTCACGGGGAACTGAAGCTTTCTTT. This translates into CSVSRGTEAFF.

Points on this clonotype: Sequence at one end of the junction differs from germline and may be a read error. The chain is built from TRBV6-1 and TRBJ2-6; a weak D match, TRBD1 (6 bases). Germline CDR1 MNHNS, CDR2 SASEGT. This CDR3 is 15 amino acids long. CDR3 DNA sequence: TGTGCCAGCAGTCACAGGGTCTCTGGGTCCAACGTCCTTACTTTC. Its protein product is CASSHRVSGSNVLTF.

This clonotype showed up just once. This sequence may be a read error, since a much larger clone differs from it by one base. The chain links TRBV20-1 to TRBJ2-1, with 7 nucleotides matching TRBD2. Germline values: CDR1 DFQATT, CDR2 SNEGSKA (reference sequence). This CDR3 has 15 residues. The CDR3 loop reads CSARPPSGVCNEQLF. The DNA of the CDR3 is TGCAGTGCCAGACCCCCTAGCGGCGTATGCAATGAGCAGCTCTTC.

This clonotype was seen once. The chain combines TRBV28 with TRBJ1-5, with D possibly being TRBD1 (5 bases). The CDR3 length is 21 residues. The germline V gene has CDR1 MDHEN and CDR2 SYDVKM. Trimming left V 3 bases short and J 0 bases short, with 27 bases between. CDR3 DNA sequence: TGTGCCAGCAGTTTGGGGGAAGACATACGGGTCGCTTGGCTTAGCAATCAGCCCCAGCATTTT. Encoded protein: CASSLGEDIRVAWLSNQPQHF.

V gene TRBV7-2 combines with J gene TRBJ1-1, with D unresolved. In germline, CDR1 is SGHTA, CDR2 FQGNSA. CDR3 length: 14 residues. Trimming took off 1 base at V and 3 bases at J, with 9 bases between the two ends. The CDR3 loop reads CASSLVHIYTEAFF. The CDR3 bases are TGTGCCAGCAGCTTAGTGCACATCTACACTGAAGCTTTCTTT.

The gene calls are TRBV6-5 and TRBJ2-3; the match to TRBD2 covers 8 bases. The CDR3 is 15 residues long. The junction had 6 bases not matched to a gene; V was cut back by 4 bases and J by 3 bases. Per the germline V gene, CDR1 is MNHEY and CDR2 is SVGAGI. CDR3 DNA sequence: TGTGCCAGCAGTTCAGGACTAGCAGGGACAGATACGCAGTATTTT. The encoded protein is CASSSGLAGTDTQYF.

Ten or more counts support this clonotype. The genes are TRBV4-2 and TRBJ2-1; 12 nucleotides agree with TRBD2. Per germline, CDR1 LGHNA and CDR2 YNFKEQ. Germline trimming cut 3 bases from V and 6 bases from J; bases unmatched to any gene: 6. This CDR3 comprises 16 residues. CDR3 loop: CASSHLTSGRGNEQFF. CDR3 nucleotide sequence: TGTGCCAGCAGCCACCTGACTAGCGGGAGAGGCAATGAGCAGTTCTTC.

This clonotype was picked up many times. This chain connects TRBV20-1 to TRBJ1-2, with 9 bases aligning to TRBD1. Looked up from germline, CDR1 is DFQATT and CDR2 is SNEGSKA (reference sequence). The trim removed 0 bases at V and 7 bases at J, leaving 6 bases unmatched. This CDR3 is 14 amino acids long. CDR3 DNA sequence: TGCAGTGCTAGAGATAACAGGGGGCTGGGTGGCTACACCTTC. This encodes CSARDNRGLGGYTF.

This clonotype was counted at least ten times. Being one base from a much bigger clone, this may be a read error. V gene TRBV28 combines with J gene TRBJ2-7; a possible D gene is TRBD2 (6 bases). Deletions cut 6 bases from V and 4 bases from J, with 13 bases between. Per germline, CDR1 MDHEN and CDR2 SYDVKM. CDR3 length equals 13 residues. CDR3 in DNA: TGTGCCAGCAGAAGGAGGGACGTGTACGAGCAGTACTTC. This encodes CASRRRDVYEQYF.

This clonotype was detected only once. The J gene is TRBJ2-2, the V gene TRBV28, with D maybe TRBD2 (6 bases). From germline, CDR1 is MDHEN and CDR2 SYDVKM. This CDR3 has 16 amino acids. The V gene lost 1 base and the J gene lost 2 bases, with 11 bases spanning the gap. CDR3 DNA: TGTGCCAGCAGTTTATTTGGGACTTTAAACACCGGGGAGCTGTTTTTT. It specifies CASSLFGTLNTGELFF.

This chain connects TRBV4-1 to TRBJ2-4; D gene unclear. The length of the CDR3 is 12 residues. V was shortened by 5 bases and J by 0 bases, with 2 bases between the two germline ends. Germline CDR1 MGHRA, CDR2 YSYEKL. The CDR3 reads CASSVAKNIQYF. The DNA for the CDR3 is TGCGCCAGCAGCGTAGCCAAAAACATTCAGTACTTC.

Regarding this clonotype: This may stem from a read error, because a much larger clone lies one nucleotide away. The chain couples TRBV6-2 or TRBV6-3 to TRBJ2-5; possibly TRBD1 for D (5 bases). The V and J ends lost 6 bases and 12 bases respectively, with 14 bases between them. The CDR3 totals 11 residues. The germline gives CDR1 MNHEY, CDR2 SVGEGT. This CDR3 reads CASSRLGPKYF. In DNA form, the CDR3 reads TGTGCCAGCAGCCGACTGGGGCCCAAGTACTTC.

V and J are TRBV6-1 and TRBJ1-3; 7 bases line up with TRBD1. This CDR3 has 12 amino acids. CDR1 is MNHNS and CDR2 is SASEGT in the germline V gene. V shed 5 bases and J 11 bases; nucleotides not matched to a gene: 6. The CDR3 spells CASSNLDRAIYF. The CDR3 DNA is TGTGCCAGCAGTAACTTAGACAGGGCCATATATTTT.

This clonotype was counted at least ten times. This chain's CDR3 is CASSSELAGGGNEQFF. CDR3 nucleotides: TGCGCCAGCAGCTCGGAACTAGCGGGAGGAGGCAATGAGCAGTTCTTC. The chain combines TRBV5-1 with TRBJ2-1, with 12 positions matching TRBD2. Trimming cost V 3 bases and J 6 bases; bases outside gene matches: 7. The CDR3 contains 16 residues. CDR1 SGHRS and CDR2 YFSETQ come from the germline V gene.

This clonotype is deemed medium-sized (0.01 to 0.1%). Sequence at one end of the junction differs from germline and may be a read error. This rearrangement joins TRBV10-3 to TRBJ2-1; TRBD1 or TRBD2 may be the D gene (5 bases each). This CDR3 contains 14 residues. In germline, CDR1 is ENHRY, CDR2 SYGVKD. The chain's CDR3 is CASSYLGPYNEQFF. The DNA for the CDR3 is TGTGCCAGCAGTTATCTGGGACCCTACAATGAGCAGTTCTTC.

The chain carries TRBV7-2 and TRBJ2-7, with 7 positions matching TRBD2. The CDR3 has 16 residues. The germline V gene encodes CDR1 SGHTA and CDR2 FQGNSA. J gave up 4 bases and V 4 bases, and 13 bases lay outside the gene matches. The CDR3 coding sequence is TGTGCCAGCAGCTCCCGCTACGGGAGGATCCGATACGAGCAGTACTTC. It encodes CASSSRYGRIRYEQYF.